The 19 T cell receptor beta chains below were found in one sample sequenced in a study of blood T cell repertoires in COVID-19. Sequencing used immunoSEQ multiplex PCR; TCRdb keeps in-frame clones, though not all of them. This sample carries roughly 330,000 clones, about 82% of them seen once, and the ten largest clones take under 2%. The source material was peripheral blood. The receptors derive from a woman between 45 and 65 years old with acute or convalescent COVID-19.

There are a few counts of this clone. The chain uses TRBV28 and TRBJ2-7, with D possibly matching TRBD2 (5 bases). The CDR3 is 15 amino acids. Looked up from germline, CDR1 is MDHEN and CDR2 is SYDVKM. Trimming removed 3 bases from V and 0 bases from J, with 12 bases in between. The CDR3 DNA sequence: TGTGCCAGCAGTTTTGTGGCTACTAGCTCCTACGAGCAGTACTTC. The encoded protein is CASSFVATSSYEQYF.

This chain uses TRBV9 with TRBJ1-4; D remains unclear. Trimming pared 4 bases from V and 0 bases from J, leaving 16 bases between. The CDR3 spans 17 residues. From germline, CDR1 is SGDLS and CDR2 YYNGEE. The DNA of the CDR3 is TGTGCCAGCAGCAGTGGGTGGACTGTTGCAACTAATGAAAAACTGTTTTTT. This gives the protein CASSSGWTVATNEKLFF.

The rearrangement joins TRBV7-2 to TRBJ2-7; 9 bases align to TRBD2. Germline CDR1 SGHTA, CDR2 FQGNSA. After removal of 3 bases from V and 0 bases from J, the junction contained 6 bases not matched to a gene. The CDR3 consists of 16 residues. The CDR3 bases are TGTGCCAGCAGCTTCACGACTAGCGGAGTCTCCTACGAGCAGTACTTC. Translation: CASSFTTSGVSYEQYF.

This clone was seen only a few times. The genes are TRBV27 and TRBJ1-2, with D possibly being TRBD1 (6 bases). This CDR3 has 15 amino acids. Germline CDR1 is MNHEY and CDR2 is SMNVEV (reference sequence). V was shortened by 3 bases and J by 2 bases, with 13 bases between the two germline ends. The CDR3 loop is CASSFSWDKNYGYTF. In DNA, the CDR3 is TGTGCCAGCAGTTTTTCCTGGGACAAAAACTATGGCTACACCTTC.

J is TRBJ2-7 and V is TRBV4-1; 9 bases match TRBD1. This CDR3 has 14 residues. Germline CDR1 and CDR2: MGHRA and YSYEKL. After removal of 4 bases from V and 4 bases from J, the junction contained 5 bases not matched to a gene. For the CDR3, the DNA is TGCGCCAGCAGCCTGGGACAGGGAATTTACGAGCAGTACTTC. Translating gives CASSLGQGIYEQYF.

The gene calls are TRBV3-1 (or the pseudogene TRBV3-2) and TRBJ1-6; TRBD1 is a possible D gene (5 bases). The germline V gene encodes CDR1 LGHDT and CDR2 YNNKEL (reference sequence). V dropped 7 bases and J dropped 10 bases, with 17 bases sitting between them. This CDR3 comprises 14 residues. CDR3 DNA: TGTGCCAGCAACGCGAGGGGAGGCTTCTCACCCCTCCACTTT. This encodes CASNARGGFSPLHF.

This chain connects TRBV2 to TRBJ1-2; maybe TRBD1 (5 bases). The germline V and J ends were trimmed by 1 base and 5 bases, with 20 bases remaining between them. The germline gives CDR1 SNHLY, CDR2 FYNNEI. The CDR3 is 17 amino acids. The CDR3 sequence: CASSEEGLLGGRYGYTF. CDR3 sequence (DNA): TGTGCCAGCAGTGAAGAAGGGTTGTTGGGGGGGAGATATGGCTACACCTTC.

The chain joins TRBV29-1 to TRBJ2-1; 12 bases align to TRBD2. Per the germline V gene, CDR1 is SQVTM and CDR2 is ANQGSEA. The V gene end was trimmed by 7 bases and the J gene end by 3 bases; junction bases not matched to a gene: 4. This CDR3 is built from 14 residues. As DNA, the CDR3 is TGCAGCGACCTAGCGGGAGGGAGCTACAATGAGCAGTTCTTC. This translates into CSDLAGGSYNEQFF.

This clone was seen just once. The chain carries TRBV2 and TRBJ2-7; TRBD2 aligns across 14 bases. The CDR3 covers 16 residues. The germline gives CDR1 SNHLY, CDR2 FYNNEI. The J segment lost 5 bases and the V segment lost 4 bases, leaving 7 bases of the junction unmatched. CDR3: CASSAPGLAGGHEQYF. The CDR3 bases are TGTGCCAGCAGTGCCCCCGGACTAGCGGGAGGCCACGAGCAGTACTTC.

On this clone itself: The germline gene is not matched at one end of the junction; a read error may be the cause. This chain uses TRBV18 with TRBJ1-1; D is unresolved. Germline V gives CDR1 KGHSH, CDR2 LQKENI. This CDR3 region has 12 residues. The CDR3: CASSPPNSEAFF. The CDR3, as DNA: TGTGCCAGCTCACCACCGAACTCTGAAGCTTTCTTT.

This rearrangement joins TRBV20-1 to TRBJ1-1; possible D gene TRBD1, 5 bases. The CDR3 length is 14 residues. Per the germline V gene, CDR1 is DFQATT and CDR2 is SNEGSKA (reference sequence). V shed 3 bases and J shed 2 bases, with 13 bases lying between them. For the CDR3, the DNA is TGCAGTGCTAGTCTTCCAGGGCCAAACACTGAAGCTTTCTTT. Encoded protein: CSASLPGPNTEAFF.

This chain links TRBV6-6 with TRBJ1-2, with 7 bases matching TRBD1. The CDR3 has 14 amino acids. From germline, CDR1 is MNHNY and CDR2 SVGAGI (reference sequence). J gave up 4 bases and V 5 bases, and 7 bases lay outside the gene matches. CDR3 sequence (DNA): TGTGCCAGCAGTCCCACGACAGGGATCTATGGCTACACCTTC. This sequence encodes CASSPTTGIYGYTF.

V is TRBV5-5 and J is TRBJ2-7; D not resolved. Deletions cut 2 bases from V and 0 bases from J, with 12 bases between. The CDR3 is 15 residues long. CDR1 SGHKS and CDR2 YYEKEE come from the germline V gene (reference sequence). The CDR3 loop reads CASSFRVASSYEQYF. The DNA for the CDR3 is TGTGCCAGCAGCTTTCGGGTAGCAAGCTCCTACGAGCAGTACTTC. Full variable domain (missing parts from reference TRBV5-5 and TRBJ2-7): DAGVTQSPTHLIKTRGQQVTLRCSPISGHKSVSWYQQVLGQGPQFIFQYYEKEERGRGNFPDRFSARQFPNYSSELNVNALLLGDSALYLCASSFRVASSYEQYFGPGTRLTVT.

This CDR3 reads CASRLAGGSGELFF. The DNA of the CDR3 is TGTGCCAGCAGACTAGCGGGGGGATCCGGGGAGCTGTTTTTT. The chain couples TRBV6-4 to TRBJ2-2; 12 bases are a match to TRBD2. Germline V CDR1 and CDR2: MRHNA, SNTAGT. The junction had 2 bases not matched to a gene; V was cut back by 6 bases and J by 6 bases. The CDR3 runs to 14 residues.

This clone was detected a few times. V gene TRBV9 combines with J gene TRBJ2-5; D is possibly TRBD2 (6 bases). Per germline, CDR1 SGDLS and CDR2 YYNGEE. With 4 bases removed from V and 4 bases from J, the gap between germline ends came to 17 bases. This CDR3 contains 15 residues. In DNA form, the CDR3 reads TGTGCCAGCAGCCCTGCTGCGGGACGAGGAGAGACCCAGTACTTC. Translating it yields CASSPAAGRGETQYF.

CDR3 sequence: CASSPPGLAGEQFF. The CDR3, as DNA: TGTGCCAGCTCACCACCGGGACTAGCAGGGGAGCAGTTCTTC. V and J are TRBV18 and TRBJ2-1, with 9 bases that match TRBD2. The CDR3 runs 14 residues. Looked up from germline, CDR1 is KGHSH and CDR2 is LQKENI. The V and J ends lost 0 bases and 10 bases, in that order; junction bases with no gene match: 4.

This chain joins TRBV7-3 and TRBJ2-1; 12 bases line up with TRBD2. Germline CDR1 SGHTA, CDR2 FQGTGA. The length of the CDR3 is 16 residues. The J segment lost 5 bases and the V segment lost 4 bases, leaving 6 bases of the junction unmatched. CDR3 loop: CASSSTGLAGNNEQFF. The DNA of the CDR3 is TGTGCCAGCAGCTCCACCGGACTAGCGGGGAACAATGAGCAGTTCTTC.

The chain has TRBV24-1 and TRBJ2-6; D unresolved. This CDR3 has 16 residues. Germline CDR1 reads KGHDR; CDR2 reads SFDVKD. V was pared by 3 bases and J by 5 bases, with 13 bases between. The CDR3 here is CATSDRRIPWANVLTF. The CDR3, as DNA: TGTGCCACCAGTGATCGCAGGATCCCCTGGGCCAACGTCCTGACTTTC.

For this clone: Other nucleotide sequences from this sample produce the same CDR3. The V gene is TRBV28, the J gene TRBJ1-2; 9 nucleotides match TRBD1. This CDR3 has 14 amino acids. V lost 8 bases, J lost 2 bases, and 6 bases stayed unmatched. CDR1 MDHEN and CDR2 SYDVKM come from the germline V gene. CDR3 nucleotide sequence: TGTGCCAGCCGGGGGACAGGGAGAAACTATGGCTACACCTTC. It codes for CASRGTGRNYGYTF.